The rows below give T cell receptor beta chains drawn from one sample of a study of T cells after yellow fever vaccination. TCRdb recomputed calls from the 5' RACE reads with MiXCR, one row per CDR3 protein. The sample yields under 200,000 distinct CDR3 sequences, approximately 9.9% seen once. The specimen comprised CD8+ T cells sorted from PBMCs, sampled 15 days after the yellow fever booster vaccination. These receptors all come from a man aged 18 to 29 who received the YFV17D yellow fever vaccine. CDR3s include the opening cysteine and the closing phenylalanine or tryptophan. A D gene is named only where the DNA matches it firmly. Size tells how often a clone was seen (once, few, many) or the class of an expanded clone, and some rows leave it out.

V: TRBV12-3/TRBV12-4; size: NA; J: TRBJ2-3; D: NA; CDR3: CASSLARARVTDTQYF; DNA: TGTGCCAGCAGTTTAGCTAGGGCCAGGGTCACAGATACGCAGTATTTT
V: TRBV9; size: NA; J: TRBJ2-1; D: TRBD2; CDR3: CASSKTSGSQQFF; DNA: TGTGCCAGCAGCAAGACTAGCGGGTCTCAGCAGTTCTTC
V: TRBV27; size: NA; J: TRBJ2-2; D: NA; CDR3: CASSVRGDPIVVTGELFF; DNA: TGTGCCAGCAGTGTTAGGGGCGACCCTATCGTTGTCACCGGGGAGCTGTTTTTT
V: TRBV12-3/TRBV12-4; size: many; J: TRBJ1-2; D: TRBD1; CDR3: CASSPGTDYGYTF; DNA: TGTGCCAGCAGCCCCGGGACAGACTATGGCTACACCTTC
V: TRBV6-2/TRBV6-3; size: few; J: TRBJ1-5; D: NA; CDR3: CASRSRGTPWQPQHF; DNA: TGTGCCAGCAGAAGCAGGGGAACTCCATGGCAGCCCCAGCATTTT
V: TRBV6-6; size: NA; J: TRBJ2-1; D: NA; CDR3: CASSYSRDRYNEQFF; DNA: TGTGCCAGCAGTTACTCGAGGGACCGGTACAATGAGCAGTTCTTC
V: TRBV7-2; size: few; J: TRBJ2-3; D: TRBD2; CDR3: CASSPMLAGGSVDTQYF; DNA: TGTGCCAGCAGCCCCATGCTAGCGGGGGGGTCAGTTGATACGCAGTATTTT
V: TRBV4-2; size: NA; J: TRBJ1-1; D: NA; CDR3: CASSHRGGGNTEAFF; DNA: TGTGCCAGCAGCCACAGGGGTGGGGGGAACACTGAAGCTTTCTTT
V: TRBV27; size: NA; J: TRBJ1-1; D: TRBD1; CDR3: CASSSGQGSTEAFF; DNA: TGTGCCAGCAGCTCCGGACAGGGATCCACTGAAGCTTTCTTT
V: TRBV29-1; size: few; J: TRBJ2-2; D: NA; CDR3: CSVEDPGELFF; DNA: TGCAGCGTTGAAGACCCCGGGGAGCTGTTTTTT
V: TRBV6-2/TRBV6-3; size: few; J: TRBJ1-5; D: NA; CDR3: CASSYQGIAQPQHF; DNA: TGTGCCAGCAGTTACCAAGGGATCGCTCAGCCCCAGCATTTT
V: TRBV19; size: NA; J: TRBJ1-1; D: NA; CDR3: CASSINSGNTEAFF; DNA: TGTGCCAGTAGTATTAACAGCGGGAACACTGAAGCTTTCTTT
V: TRBV15; size: NA; J: TRBJ2-3; D: TRBD2; CDR3: CATSSILAGSTDTQYF; DNA: TGTGCCACCAGCAGCATACTAGCGGGGAGCACAGATACGCAGTATTTT
V: TRBV5-1; size: many; J: TRBJ1-1; D: TRBD1; CDR3: CASSYAGGGTEAFF; DNA: TGCGCCAGCAGCTACGCAGGGGGCGGCACTGAAGCTTTCTTT
V: TRBV6-2/TRBV6-3; size: few; J: TRBJ2-3; D: NA; CDR3: CASSWGRSTDTQYF; DNA: TGTGCCAGCAGTTGGGGGCGAAGCACAGATACGCAGTATTTT
V: TRBV19; size: few; J: TRBJ1-1; D: NA; CDR3: CASLHGAGHTEAFF; DNA: TGTGCCAGTCTCCACGGAGCAGGGCACACTGAAGCTTTCTTT
V: TRBV4-1; size: NA; J: TRBJ1-3; D: NA; CDR3: CASSQNGAGIFSGNTIYF; DNA: TGCGCCAGCAGCCAGAACGGGGCAGGGATATTCTCTGGAAACACCATATATTTT
V: TRBV20-1; size: NA; J: TRBJ2-3; D: TRBD2; CDR3: CSVPPGGILTDTQYF; DNA: TGCAGTGTACCCCCGGGGGGGATACTCACAGATACGCAGTATTTT
V: TRBV11-2; size: few; J: TRBJ1-1; D: TRBD1; CDR3: CASGTGQTNTEAFF; DNA: TGTGCCAGCGGAACGGGACAGACGAACACTGAAGCTTTCTTT
V: TRBV12-3/TRBV12-4; size: NA; J: TRBJ1-1; D: NA; CDR3: CASKMTVANTEAFF; DNA: TGTGCCAGCAAGATGACAGTGGCGAACACTGAAGCTTTCTTT
V: TRBV27; size: NA; J: TRBJ2-2; D: NA; CDR3: CASRMGLVTGELFF; DNA: TGTGCCAGCCGAATGGGGCTAGTCACCGGGGAGCTGTTTTTT
V: TRBV20-1; size: many; J: TRBJ1-1; D: TRBD1; CDR3: CSARGRGPMNTEAFF; DNA: TGCAGTGCTAGGGGAAGGGGGCCAATGAACACTGAAGCTTTCTTT
V: TRBV7-7; size: NA; J: TRBJ2-6; D: NA; CDR3: CASSPISGDSGANVLTF; DNA: TGTGCCAGCAGCCCCATTTCTGGGGACTCTGGGGCCAACGTCCTGACTTTC
V: TRBV21-1; size: NA; J: TRBJ2-7; D: NA; CDR3: CASSATADTSDPYHEQYF; DNA: TGTGCCAGCAGCGCCACAGCCGATACTAGCGACCCTTACCACGAGCAGTACTTC
V: TRBV27; size: NA; J: TRBJ2-1; D: TRBD1; CDR3: CASWDRTGDPYNEQFF; DNA: TGTGCCAGCTGGGACCGTACAGGGGACCCTTACAATGAGCAGTTCTTC
V: TRBV7-8; size: few; J: TRBJ2-1; D: NA; CDR3: CASSSPKTNNEQFF; DNA: TGTGCCAGCAGCTCCCCCAAGACTAACAATGAGCAGTTCTTC
V: TRBV7-9; size: few; J: TRBJ2-3; D: TRBD2; CDR3: CASRPLYGRSTDTQYF; DNA: TGTGCCAGCAGGCCCCTGTACGGGAGGAGTACAGATACGCAGTATTTT
V: TRBV7-9; size: few; J: TRBJ2-1; D: TRBD2; CDR3: CASSWSTSGVLVGQFF; DNA: TGTGCCAGCAGCTGGTCGACTAGCGGGGTACTCGTTGGGCAGTTCTTC